The rows below give T cell receptor beta chains drawn from one sample of a study of control samples from healthy donors and cancer patients. The protocol was immunoSEQ multiplex PCR, while the TCRdb copy is restricted to in-frame clones and leaves out a portion. The sample records 63,000 or so clones, approximately 90% being singletons. The sequenced sample consisted of PBMCs. The receptor set was obtained from a man between 60 and 70 years old with colorectal cancer. Each CDR3 is given without its conserved first and last residue.

v_gene	j_gene	CDR3aa
TRBV19	TRBJ2-6	ASRRVRGANVLT
TRBV18	TRBJ1-4	ASSPDGNEKLF
TRBV5-1	TRBJ2-2	ASSLIAGELF
TRBV9	TRBJ1-3	ASSVAGAGNTIY
TRBV7-2	TRBJ1-6	ASSLGGGYNSPLH
TRBV18	TRBJ1-5	ASSPQGNQPQH
TRBV7-4	TRBJ2-7	ASSLVVAGGPHHEQY
TRBV5-1	TRBJ1-3	ASSLEPQVGGNTIY
TRBV13	TRBJ2-3	ASSLPAGGSTDTQY
TRBV20-1	TRBJ2-5	SAPVWETQY
TRBV2	TRBJ2-3	ASRTGFDTQY
TRBV9	TRBJ2-1	ASSVELAGGEQF
TRBV6-2/TRBV6-3	TRBJ2-7	ASSYWNRVDNEQY
TRBV6-2/TRBV6-3	TRBJ2-7	ASSYTLGTYEQY
TRBV19	TRBJ1-2	ASSDRGQGGYT
TRBV7-9	TRBJ2-7	ASSSPELFYEQY
TRBV7-2	TRBJ2-7	ASSLSRAAEQY
TRBV7-2	TRBJ2-1	ASSLGHMEANEQF
TRBV27	TRBJ1-5	ASTPVGPLNQPQH
TRBV9	TRBJ2-7	ASSPLGVGEQY
TRBV5-1	TRBJ1-5	ASSLGDGQNQPQH
TRBV27	TRBJ2-5	ASSFSTAQETQY
TRBV3-1/TRBV3-2	TRBJ2-7	ASRHGQGNEQY
TRBV12-3/TRBV12-4	TRBJ2-2	ASSTTGELF
TRBV6-4	TRBJ2-3	ASSDGGGGPDTQY
TRBV6-5	TRBJ1-5	ASSYSSADQPQH
TRBV7-9	TRBJ2-7	ASSQTVDEQY
TRBV7-3	TRBJ2-3	ASSLAGRTSTDTQY
TRBV7-2	TRBJ2-3	ASSLRWGTDTQY
TRBV7-3	TRBJ2-2	ASSTQGTPNTGELF
TRBV2	TRBJ1-5	ASSARTGNQPQH
TRBV15	TRBJ1-5	ATGRTPSNQPQH
TRBV18	TRBJ2-5	ASSPGLQETQY
TRBV7-3	TRBJ2-3	ASSYGLAGRTDTQY
TRBV5-8	TRBJ1-5	ASSLGGFRNQPQH
TRBV7-9	TRBJ1-1	ASSMDGLNTEAF
TRBV4-3	TRBJ2-6	ASSQAGQGVPGANVLT
TRBV3-1/TRBV3-2	TRBJ1-4	ASSQARRGEKLF
TRBV6-5	TRBJ1-1	ASNVRAGEVEAF
TRBV18	TRBJ2-5	ASSPPGQQETQY
TRBV6-5	TRBJ2-7	ASSYGSPYEQY
TRBV30	TRBJ1-1	AWSRPPGTEAF
TRBV7-3	TRBJ2-1	ASSFAGSSNEQF
TRBV19	TRBJ2-2	ASISGPTGELF
TRBV5-1	TRBJ2-1	ASRSGTGWDNEQF
TRBV29-1	TRBJ2-4	SVEGRGGSKNIQY
TRBV18	TRBJ1-1	ASSDRLVAF
TRBV4-2	TRBJ2-5	ASSQEGQGKTQY
TRBV5-8	TRBJ2-1	ANTDWGGSRDNEQF